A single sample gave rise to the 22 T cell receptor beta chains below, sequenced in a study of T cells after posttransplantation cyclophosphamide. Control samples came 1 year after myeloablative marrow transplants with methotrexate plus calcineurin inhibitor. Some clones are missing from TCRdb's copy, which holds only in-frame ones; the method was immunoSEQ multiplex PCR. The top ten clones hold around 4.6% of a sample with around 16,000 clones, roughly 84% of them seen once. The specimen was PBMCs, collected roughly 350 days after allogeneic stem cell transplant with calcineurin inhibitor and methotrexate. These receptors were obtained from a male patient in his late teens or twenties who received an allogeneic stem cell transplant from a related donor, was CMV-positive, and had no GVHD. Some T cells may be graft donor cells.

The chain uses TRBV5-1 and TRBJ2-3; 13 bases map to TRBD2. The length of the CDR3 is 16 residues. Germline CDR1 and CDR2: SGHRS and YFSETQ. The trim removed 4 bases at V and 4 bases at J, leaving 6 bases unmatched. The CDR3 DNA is TGCGCCAGCAGCGCCGGACTAGCGGGAGTAGCAGATACGCAGTATTTT. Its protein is CASSAGLAGVADTQYF. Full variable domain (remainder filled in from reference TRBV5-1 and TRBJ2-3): KAGVTQTPRYLIKTRGQQVTLSCSPISGHRSVSWYQQTPGQGLQFLFEYFSETQRNKGNFPGRFSGRQFSNSRSEMNVSTLELGDSALYLCASSAGLAGVADTQYFGPGTRLTVL.

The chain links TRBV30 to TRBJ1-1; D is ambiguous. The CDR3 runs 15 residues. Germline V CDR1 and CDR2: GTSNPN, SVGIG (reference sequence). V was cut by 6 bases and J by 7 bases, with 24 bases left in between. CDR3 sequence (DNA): TGTGCCTGTAGGTTACGTCCGGGTTTGATGGGTGAAGCTTTCTTT. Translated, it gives CACRLRPGLMGEAFF.

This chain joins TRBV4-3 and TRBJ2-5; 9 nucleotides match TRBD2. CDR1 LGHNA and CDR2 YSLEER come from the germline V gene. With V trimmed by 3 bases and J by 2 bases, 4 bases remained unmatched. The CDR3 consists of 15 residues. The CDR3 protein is CASSHLGLAQETQYF. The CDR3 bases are TGCGCCAGCAGCCATCTGGGACTAGCTCAAGAGACCCAGTACTTC.

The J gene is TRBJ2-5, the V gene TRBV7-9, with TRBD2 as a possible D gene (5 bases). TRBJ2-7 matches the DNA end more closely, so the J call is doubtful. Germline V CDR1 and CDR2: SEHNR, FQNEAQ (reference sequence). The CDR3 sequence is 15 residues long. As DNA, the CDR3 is TGTGCCAGCAGCTTAGCTGGACCTAGCAGTTACGAGCAGTACTTC. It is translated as CASSLAGPSSYEQYF.

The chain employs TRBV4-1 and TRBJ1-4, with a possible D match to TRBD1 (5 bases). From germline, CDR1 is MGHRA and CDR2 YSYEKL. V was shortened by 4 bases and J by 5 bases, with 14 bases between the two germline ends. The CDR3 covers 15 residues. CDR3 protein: CASSPRSGLNEKLFF. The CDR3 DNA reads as TGCGCCAGCAGCCCTCGGTCAGGGCTAAATGAAAAACTGTTTTTT.

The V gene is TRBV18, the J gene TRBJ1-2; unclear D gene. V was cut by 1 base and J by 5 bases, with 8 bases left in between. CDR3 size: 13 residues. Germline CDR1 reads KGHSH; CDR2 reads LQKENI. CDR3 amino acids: CASSPRNEYGYTF. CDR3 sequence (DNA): TGTGCCAGCTCACCACGTAACGAGTATGGCTACACCTTC.

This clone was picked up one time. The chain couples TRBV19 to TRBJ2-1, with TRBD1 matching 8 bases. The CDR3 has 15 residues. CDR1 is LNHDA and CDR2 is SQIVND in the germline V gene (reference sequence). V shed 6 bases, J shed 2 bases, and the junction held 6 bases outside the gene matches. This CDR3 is CASSRGTGTYNEQFF. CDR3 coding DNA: TGTGCCAGTAGCCGCGGGACAGGAACCTACAATGAGCAGTTCTTC.

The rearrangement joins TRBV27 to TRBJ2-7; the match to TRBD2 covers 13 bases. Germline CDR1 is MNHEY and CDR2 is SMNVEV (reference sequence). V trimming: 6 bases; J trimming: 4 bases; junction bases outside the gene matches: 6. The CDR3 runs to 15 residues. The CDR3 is CASSRTSGRNYEQYF. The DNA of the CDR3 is TGTGCCAGCAGCCGGACTAGCGGGAGAAATTACGAGCAGTACTTC.

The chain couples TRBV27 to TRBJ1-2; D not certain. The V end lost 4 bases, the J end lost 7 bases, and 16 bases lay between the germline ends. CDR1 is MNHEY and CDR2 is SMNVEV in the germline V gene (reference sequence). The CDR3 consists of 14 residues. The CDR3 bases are TGTGCCAGCAGTTCCCTCGGGTCCACGGGTGGCTACACCTTC. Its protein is CASSSLGSTGGYTF.

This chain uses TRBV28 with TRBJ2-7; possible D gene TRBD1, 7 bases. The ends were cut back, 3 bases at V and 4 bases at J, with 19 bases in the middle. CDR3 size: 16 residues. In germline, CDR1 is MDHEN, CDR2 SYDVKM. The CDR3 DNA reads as TGTGCCAGCAGTTTTAGTGGGGGCAGGGGGGTTTACGAGCAGTACTTC. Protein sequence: CASSFSGGRGVYEQYF. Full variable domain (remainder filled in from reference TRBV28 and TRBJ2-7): DVKVTQSSRYLVKRTGEKVFLECVQDMDHENMFWYRQDPGLGLRLIYFSYDVKMKEKGDIPEGYSVSREKKERFSLILESASTNQTSMYLCASSFSGGRGVYEQYFGPGTRLTVT.

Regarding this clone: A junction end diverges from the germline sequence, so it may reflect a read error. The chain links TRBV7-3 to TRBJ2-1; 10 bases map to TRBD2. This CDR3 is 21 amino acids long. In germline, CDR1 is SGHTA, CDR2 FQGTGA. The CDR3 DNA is TGTGCCAGCAGCTTACATCATCGGACTAGCGGCCCCCCTGGGGCTTACAGTGAGCAGTTCTTC. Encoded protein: CASSLHHRTSGPPGAYSEQFF.

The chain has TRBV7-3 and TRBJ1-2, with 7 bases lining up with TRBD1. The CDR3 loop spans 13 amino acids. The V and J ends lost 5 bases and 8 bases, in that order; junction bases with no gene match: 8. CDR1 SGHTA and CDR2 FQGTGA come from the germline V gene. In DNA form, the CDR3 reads TGTGCCAGCAGCCCTACAGGGGAAGACGGCTACACCTTC. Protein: CASSPTGEDGYTF.

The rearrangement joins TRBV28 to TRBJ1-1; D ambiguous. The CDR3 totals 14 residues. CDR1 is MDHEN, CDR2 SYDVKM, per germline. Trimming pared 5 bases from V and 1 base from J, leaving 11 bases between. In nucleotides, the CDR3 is TGTGCCAGCAGTCTATTAGGCGGGAACACTGAAGCTTTCTTT. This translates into CASSLLGGNTEAFF.

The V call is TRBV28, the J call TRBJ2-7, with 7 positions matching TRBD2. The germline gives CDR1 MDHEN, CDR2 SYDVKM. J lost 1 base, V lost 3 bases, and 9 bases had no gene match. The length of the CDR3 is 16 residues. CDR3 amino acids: CASSLTGGDPSYEQYF. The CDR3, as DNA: TGTGCCAGCAGTTTGACGGGAGGTGACCCATCCTACGAGCAGTACTTC.

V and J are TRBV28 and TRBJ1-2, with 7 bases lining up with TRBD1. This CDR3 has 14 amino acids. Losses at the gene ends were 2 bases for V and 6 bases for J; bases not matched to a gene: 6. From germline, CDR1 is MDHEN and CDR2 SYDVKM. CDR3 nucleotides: TGTGCCAGCAGTTTAAACAGGGGTATCGATGGCTACACCTTC. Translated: CASSLNRGIDGYTF.

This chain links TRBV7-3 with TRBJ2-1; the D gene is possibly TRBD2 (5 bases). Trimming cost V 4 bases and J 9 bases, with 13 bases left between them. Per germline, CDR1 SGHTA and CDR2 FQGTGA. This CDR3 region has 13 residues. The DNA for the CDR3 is TGTGCCAGCAGCTCCCGTCCGGGGAGTGAGCAGTTCTTC. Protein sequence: CASSSRPGSEQFF.

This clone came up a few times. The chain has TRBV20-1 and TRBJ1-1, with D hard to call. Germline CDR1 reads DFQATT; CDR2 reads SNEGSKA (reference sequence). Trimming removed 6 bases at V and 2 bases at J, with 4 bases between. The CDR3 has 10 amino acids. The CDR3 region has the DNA TGCAGTGCGCGTAACACTGAAGCTTTCTTT. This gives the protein CSARNTEAFF.

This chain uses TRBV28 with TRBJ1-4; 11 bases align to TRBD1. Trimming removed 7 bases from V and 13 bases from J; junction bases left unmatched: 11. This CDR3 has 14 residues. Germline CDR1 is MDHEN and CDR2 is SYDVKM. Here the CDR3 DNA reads TGTGCCAGCACCCGGACAGGGGGCACCCGGGTACTGTTTTTT. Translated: CASTRTGGTRVLFF.

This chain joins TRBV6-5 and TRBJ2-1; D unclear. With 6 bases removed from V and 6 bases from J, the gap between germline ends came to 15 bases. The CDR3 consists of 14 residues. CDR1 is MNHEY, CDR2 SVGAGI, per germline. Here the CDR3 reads CASRGEARGNEQFF. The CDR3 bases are TGTGCCAGCAGAGGAGAAGCGCGAGGCAATGAGCAGTTCTTC.

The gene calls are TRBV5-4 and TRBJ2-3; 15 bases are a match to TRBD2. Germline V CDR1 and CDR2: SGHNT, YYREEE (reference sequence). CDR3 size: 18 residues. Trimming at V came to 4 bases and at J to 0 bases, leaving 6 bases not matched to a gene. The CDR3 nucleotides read TGTGCCAGCAGCAAAGGACTAGCGGGAGGGTGGAGCACAGATACGCAGTATTTT. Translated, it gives CASSKGLAGGWSTDTQYF. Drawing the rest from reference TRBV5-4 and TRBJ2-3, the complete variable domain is ETGVTQSPTHLIKTRGQQVTLRCSSQSGHNTVSWYQQALGQGPQFIFQYYREEENGRGNFPPRFSGLQFPNYSSELNVNALELDDSALYLCASSKGLAGGWSTDTQYFGPGTRLTVL.

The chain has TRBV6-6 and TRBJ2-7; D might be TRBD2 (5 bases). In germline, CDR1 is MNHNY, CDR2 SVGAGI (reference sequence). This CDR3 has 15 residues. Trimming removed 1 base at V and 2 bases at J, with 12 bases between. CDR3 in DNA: TGTGCCAGCAGTTACTACGGACTGGCCACCTACGAGCAGTACTTC. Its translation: CASSYYGLATYEQYF.

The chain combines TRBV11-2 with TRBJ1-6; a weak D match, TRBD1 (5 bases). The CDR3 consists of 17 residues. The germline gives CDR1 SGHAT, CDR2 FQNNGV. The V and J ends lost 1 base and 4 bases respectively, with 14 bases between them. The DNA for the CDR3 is TGTGCCAGCAGCTTAGGCTTCGCAGGGTCTTATAATTCACCCCTCCACTTT. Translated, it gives CASSLGFAGSYNSPLHF.